The 2 T cell receptor beta chains given below trace back to one sample, sequenced in a study of cytomegalovirus exposure and HLA in healthy donors. Primers for the PCR totalled 60 Vbeta and 13 Jbeta. Sequencing used immunoSEQ multiplex PCR; TCRdb keeps in-frame clones, though not all of them. This sample has 90,000 to 120,000 clones, with around three quarters found just once. The sequencing sample was made of PBMCs. These receptors were obtained from a male donor in good health and CMV-seronegative.

Only a few counts were recorded for this clone. The chain uses TRBV2 and TRBJ1-4; D is undetermined. Germline CDR1 reads SNHLY; CDR2 reads FYNNEI. This CDR3 has 15 residues. V lost 7 bases and J 0 bases, leaving 12 bases between the germline ends. The CDR3 coding sequence is TGTGCCAGCATAGGCGGTTCGGCAACTAATGAAAAACTGTTTTTT. Its protein is CASIGGSATNEKLFF.

The chain carries TRBV27 and TRBJ1-1; the match to TRBD1 covers 10 bases. Per germline, CDR1 MNHEY and CDR2 SMNVEV (reference sequence). This CDR3 spans 13 amino acids. Losses at the gene ends were 6 bases for V and 11 bases for J; bases not matched to a gene: 9. The CDR3 region is CASRPRDRGTAFF. In DNA form, the CDR3 reads TGTGCCAGCAGGCCCCGGGACAGGGGTACCGCTTTCTTT.